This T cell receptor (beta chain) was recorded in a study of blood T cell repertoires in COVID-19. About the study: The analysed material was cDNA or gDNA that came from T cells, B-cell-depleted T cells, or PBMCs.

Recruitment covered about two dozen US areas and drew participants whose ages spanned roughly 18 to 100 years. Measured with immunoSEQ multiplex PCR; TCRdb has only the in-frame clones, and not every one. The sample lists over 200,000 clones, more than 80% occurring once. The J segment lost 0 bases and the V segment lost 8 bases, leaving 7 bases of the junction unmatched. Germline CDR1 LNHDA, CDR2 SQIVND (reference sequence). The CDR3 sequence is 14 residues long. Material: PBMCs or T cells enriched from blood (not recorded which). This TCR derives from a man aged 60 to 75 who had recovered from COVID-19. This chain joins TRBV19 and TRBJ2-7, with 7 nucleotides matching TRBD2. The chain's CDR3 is CASSPGGSSYEQYF. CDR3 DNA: TGTGCCAGTTCGCCCGGGGGGAGCTCCTACGAGCAGTACTTC.